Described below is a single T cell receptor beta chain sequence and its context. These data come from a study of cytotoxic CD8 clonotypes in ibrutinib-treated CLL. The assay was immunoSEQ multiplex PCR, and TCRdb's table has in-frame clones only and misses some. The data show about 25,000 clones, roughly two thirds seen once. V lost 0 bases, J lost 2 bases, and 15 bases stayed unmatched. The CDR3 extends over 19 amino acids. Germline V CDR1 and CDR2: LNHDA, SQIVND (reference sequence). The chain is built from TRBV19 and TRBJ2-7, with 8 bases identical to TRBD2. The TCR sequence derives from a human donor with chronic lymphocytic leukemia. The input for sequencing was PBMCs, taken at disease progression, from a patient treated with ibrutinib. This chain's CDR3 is CASSIDSPEASGLPYEQYF. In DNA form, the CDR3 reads TGTGCCAGTAGTATAGATTCCCCCGAGGCTAGCGGGCTACCCTACGAGCAGTACTTC.